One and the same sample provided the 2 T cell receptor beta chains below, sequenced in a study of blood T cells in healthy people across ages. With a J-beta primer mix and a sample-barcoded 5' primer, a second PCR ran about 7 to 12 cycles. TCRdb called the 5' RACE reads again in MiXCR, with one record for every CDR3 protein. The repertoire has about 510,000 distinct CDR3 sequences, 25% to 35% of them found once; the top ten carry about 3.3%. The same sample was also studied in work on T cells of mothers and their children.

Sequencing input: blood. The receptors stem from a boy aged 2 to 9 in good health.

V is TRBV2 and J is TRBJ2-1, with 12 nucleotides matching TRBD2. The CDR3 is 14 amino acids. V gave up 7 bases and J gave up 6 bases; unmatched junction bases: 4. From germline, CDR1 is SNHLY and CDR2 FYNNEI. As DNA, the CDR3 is TGTGCCAGCATTCTAGCGGGGGGGCCCAATGAGCAGTTCTTC. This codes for CASILAGGPNEQFF.

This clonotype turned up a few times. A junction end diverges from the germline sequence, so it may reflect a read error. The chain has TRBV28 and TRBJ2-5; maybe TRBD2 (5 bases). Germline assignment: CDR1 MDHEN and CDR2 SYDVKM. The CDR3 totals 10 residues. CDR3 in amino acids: CASSAGDAHF. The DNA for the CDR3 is TGTGCCAGCAGTGCCGGGGATGCTCACTTC. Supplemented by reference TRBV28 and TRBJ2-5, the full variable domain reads DVKVTQSSRYLVKRTGEKVFLECVQDMDHENMFWYRQDPGLGLRLIYFSYDVKMKEKGDIPEGYSVSREKKERFSLILESASTNQTSMYLCASSAGDAHFGPGTRLLVL.